This T cell receptor beta chain was profiled in a study of lymphopenia after photon versus proton radiotherapy. Study-wide results and limits: Oligoclonal CD8+ Temra expansion after nadir drove photon patients' diversity drop. Relative stability marked proton patients; photon patients lost diversity and naive cells.

TCRdb keeps only in-frame clones here, not all; method: immunoSEQ multiplex PCR. The table includes 16,000 or so clones, approximately 90% detected once. As for this clone: Its target is not known.

The CDR3 consists of 14 residues. The germline V gene encodes CDR1 WNHNN and CDR2 SYGVQD (reference sequence). V gave up 6 bases and J gave up 0 bases, with 10 bases separating them. The J gene is TRBJ2-3, the V gene TRBV10-1; no clear D. Sequencing used peripheral blood, obtained from a patient treated with proton-based radiotherapy. The source of this sequence is a woman aged 60-75 years with cholangiocarcinoma. Some clones in this sample may be carry-over from other donors' samples. DNA of the CDR3: TGCGCCAGCAGCCTAGACACTAGCACAGATACGCAGTATTTT. It yields the protein CASSLDTSTDTQYF.